This TCR beta chain was sequenced during a study of OX40 agonist ivuxolimab in advanced cancers. Produced via immunoSEQ multiplex PCR; TCRdb's table is partial and in-frame only. Of nearly 85,000 clones listed, around 78% were seen once; the top ten hold more than 0.75%. In germline, CDR1 is SGHVS, CDR2 FNYEAQ. The V segment lost 5 bases and the J segment 2 bases; nucleotides outside the gene matches: 8. This CDR3 region has 17 residues. Enrollment shut out patients with autoimmune disease history or systemic immunosuppression. Drawing of blood for sampling happened at baseline, at cycle 4 day 1, and at cycle 7 day 1.

This specimen consisted of CD4+ or CD8+ T cells sorted from blood, obtained in a trial of the OX40 agonist ivuxolimab. The chain is built from TRBV7-6 and TRBJ1-3, with 11 bases aligning to TRBD1. This receptor was identified in an adult with an advanced solid tumor such as melanoma, head and neck, liver or kidney cancer. CDR3 amino acids: CASSLWTGGEPGNTIYF. The CDR3 nucleotides are TGTGCCAGCAGCCTCTGGACAGGGGGCGAGCCTGGAAACACCATATATTTT.